The 15 T cell receptor beta chains below come from one sample, sequenced in a study of blood T cell repertoires in COVID-19. Libraries were prepared by immunoSEQ multiplex PCR; TCRdb keeps only in-frame clonotypes and omits some of them. The repertoire holds some 270,000 clones, with 70% to 90% as singletons. The sequencing sample was made of PBMCs or T cells enriched from blood (not recorded which). The receptor source for this set is a woman aged 30 to 39 who had recovered from COVID-19.

This clone was counted once. The chain links TRBV6-5 to TRBJ2-3; maybe TRBD2 (6 bases). The germline V gene has CDR1 MNHEY and CDR2 SVGAGI. V gave up 6 bases and J gave up 0 bases, with 10 bases separating them. This CDR3 has 14 amino acids. CDR3 loop: CASRGRPSTDTQYF. CDR3 nucleotides: TGTGCCAGCAGGGGGAGGCCTAGCACAGATACGCAGTATTTT.

The chain uses TRBV19 and TRBJ1-1, with D unresolved. V was cut by 3 bases and J by 1 base, with 9 bases left in between. CDR3 length equals 14 residues. The V gene's germline CDR1 is LNHDA and CDR2 SQIVND (reference sequence). In DNA form, the CDR3 reads TGTGCCAGTAGTATCGGACTCACGAACACTGAAGCTTTCTTT. This sequence encodes CASSIGLTNTEAFF.

The chain couples TRBV28 to TRBJ2-1; D might be TRBD1 (5 bases). V was pared by 6 bases and J by 0 bases, with 15 bases between. Per germline, CDR1 MDHEN and CDR2 SYDVKM. The CDR3 loop spans 16 amino acids. This CDR3 is CASSYGHTASYNEQFF. DNA of the CDR3: TGTGCCAGCAGCTATGGACACACTGCCTCCTACAATGAGCAGTTCTTC.

The rearrangement uses TRBV7-6 and TRBJ2-7, with TRBD2 as a possible D gene (6 bases). CDR3 size: 15 residues. Trimming left V 5 bases short and J 0 bases short, with 14 bases between. Germline-derived CDR1 and CDR2 are SGHVS and FNYEAQ. This chain's CDR3 is CASSASEKSSYEQYF. The CDR3 DNA follows: TGTGCCAGCAGCGCTAGCGAAAAGAGCTCCTACGAGCAGTACTTC.

The V gene is TRBV3-1 (or the pseudogene TRBV3-2), the J gene TRBJ1-2; 8 nucleotides agree with TRBD1. The CDR3 runs 14 residues. Unmatched junction bases numbered 8, after V lost 4 bases and J lost 7 bases. From germline, CDR1 is LGHDT and CDR2 YNNKEL (reference sequence). This CDR3 is CASSPGQGMLGYTF. The DNA for the CDR3 is TGTGCCAGCAGCCCAGGACAGGGAATGCTTGGCTACACCTTC.

The genes are TRBV5-1 and TRBJ1-2; 7 bases line up with TRBD1. V dropped 5 bases and J dropped 6; count of bases not matched to a gene: 10. The CDR3 is 14 amino acids. Germline CDR1 SGHRS, CDR2 YFSETQ. CDR3 nucleotides: TGCGCCAGCAGTCAACACAGGGGATTGGATGGCTACACCTTC. Its protein is CASSQHRGLDGYTF.

J is TRBJ1-5 and V is TRBV5-6, with unresolved D. Trimming took off 1 base at V and 7 bases at J, with 12 bases between the two ends. Germline V lookup: CDR1 SGHDT, CDR2 YYEEEE. The length of the CDR3 is 14 residues. CDR3 nucleotides: TGTGCCAGCAGCTTGAGTCGCGGTGACCAGCCCCAGCATTTT. Translation: CASSLSRGDQPQHF.

The chain combines TRBV4-1 with TRBJ2-2, with D unresolved. Germline V gives CDR1 MGHRA, CDR2 YSYEKL. The CDR3 has 18 residues. V was cut by 1 base and J by 0 bases, with 15 bases left in between. This CDR3 reads CASSQVMGRRPNTGELFF. For the CDR3, the DNA is TGCGCCAGCAGCCAAGTGATGGGCAGGCGCCCGAACACCGGGGAGCTGTTTTTT.

This clone has at least ten counts. The J gene is TRBJ2-3, the V gene TRBV4-2, with 8 bases identical to TRBD2. Per germline, CDR1 LGHNA and CDR2 YNFKEQ. There are 16 residues in the CDR3. Unmatched junction bases numbered 7, after V lost 1 base and J lost 4 bases. The CDR3 protein is CASSQAAAGGADTQYF. The CDR3 DNA sequence: TGTGCCAGCAGCCAAGCTGCCGCGGGAGGAGCAGATACGCAGTATTTT.

This sequence joins TRBV3-1 (or the pseudogene TRBV3-2) and TRBJ2-2; 10 bases line up with TRBD2. CDR3 length equals 15 residues. After removal of 6 bases from V and 4 bases from J, the junction contained 5 bases not matched to a gene. The germline CDR1 and CDR2 sequences are LGHDT and YNNKEL (reference sequence). CDR3 bases: TGTGCCAGCAGTCCGGGACTAGCGTTCACCGGGGAGCTGTTTTTT. Its translation is CASSPGLAFTGELFF.

The chain links TRBV3-1 (or the pseudogene TRBV3-2) to TRBJ2-1, with unresolved D. This CDR3 is built from 16 residues. The germline V and J ends were trimmed by 5 bases and 0 bases, with 14 bases remaining between them. The germline V gene encodes CDR1 LGHDT and CDR2 YNNKEL (reference sequence). CDR3 bases: TGTGCCAGCAGCGACCATGGCGGTAACTCCTACAATGAGCAGTTCTTC. This sequence encodes CASSDHGGNSYNEQFF.

The V and J genes are TRBV28 and TRBJ1-4; tentatively, D is TRBD1 (5 bases). The CDR3 consists of 14 residues. Trimming cost V 7 bases and J 9 bases, with 18 bases left between them. Looked up from germline, CDR1 is MDHEN and CDR2 is SYDVKM. The CDR3 is CASTPGGGGKKLFF. In nucleotides, the CDR3 is TGTGCCAGCACCCCGGGGGGGGGTGGTAAAAAACTGTTTTTT.

A few counts support this clone. The J gene is TRBJ1-1, the V gene TRBV5-1; 8 bases agree with TRBD1. This CDR3 comprises 14 residues. Trimming took 4 bases from V and 1 from J; bases not matched to a gene: 3. Germline V gives CDR1 SGHRS, CDR2 YFSETQ. In DNA form, the CDR3 reads TGCGCCAGCAGCCCGGACAGGGAGAACACTGAAGCTTTCTTT. It is translated as CASSPDRENTEAFF.

The count of this clone is one. V gene TRBV5-1 combines with J gene TRBJ2-2; D may be TRBD1 (6 bases). Germline V lookup: CDR1 SGHRS, CDR2 YFSETQ. The V gene lost 3 bases and the J gene lost 4 bases, with 10 bases spanning the gap. The CDR3 totals 14 residues. The CDR3 DNA reads as TGCGCCAGCAGCTACACAGGGATCACCGGGGAGCTGTTTTTT. Amino acid sequence: CASSYTGITGELFF.

This clone appeared once. This sequence joins TRBV28 and TRBJ2-5; 7 bases are shared with TRBD1. V was clipped by 4 bases and J by 5 bases; unmatched bases: 13. This CDR3 comprises 16 residues. Germline CDR1 and CDR2: MDHEN and SYDVKM. The CDR3 protein is CASSSNSQGLMETQYF. As DNA, the CDR3 is TGTGCCAGCAGTTCAAACTCACAGGGGCTTATGGAGACCCAGTACTTC.